This T cell receptor beta chain appears in the sequencing data of a study of blood T cell repertoires in COVID-19. Turning to the study itself: Specimens from acute and convalescent COVID-19 originated in the United States, Italy and Spain. Nucleic acid was either cDNA or gDNA, and it came from T cells, B-cell-depleted T cells, or PBMCs.

This CDR3 has 15 amino acids. Germline V lookup: CDR1 SEHNR, CDR2 FQNEAQ (reference sequence). V shed 5 bases, J shed 6 bases, and the junction held 7 bases outside the gene matches. Using immunoSEQ multiplex PCR, the repertoire was profiled, and TCRdb retains in-frame clones only, with some absent. The sample yields around 180,000 clones, 86% seen once. This rearrangement joins TRBV7-9 to TRBJ2-1, with 10 nucleotides matching TRBD2. The sample consisted of PBMCs or T cells enriched from blood (not recorded which). This clonotype was obtained from a woman between 25 and 40 years old who had recovered from COVID-19. The CDR3 DNA reads TGTGCCAGCAGCCCAAGCGGGAGGGTGAGCAATGAGCAGTTCTTC. Translating it yields CASSPSGRVSNEQFF.